This T cell receptor (beta chain) was profiled in a study of blood T cell repertoires in COVID-19. At the level of the study: The United States, Italy and Spain provided the acute and convalescent COVID-19 samples.

Per the original data handling: Estimation of nucleated cell counts relied on the amplification of reference gene primers. Repertoires were generated with immunoSEQ multiplex PCR, while TCRdb's copy carries only in-frame clones and drops some. V, J and clone size derive from that table, while D and trimming were established from the DNA sequence. The data hold roughly 500,000 clones, with about 88% observed a single time. Participants were placed into cohorts based on the clinical history they reported. CDR3 size: 15 residues. Germline loops: CDR1 SNHLY, CDR2 FYNNEI. Trimming removed 6 bases at V and 2 bases at J, with 16 bases between.

Source material: PBMCs or T cells enriched from blood (not recorded which). The receptor was derived from a woman aged 55-69 years who had recovered from COVID-19. The chain couples TRBV2 to TRBJ1-2; no reliable D call. The CDR3 nucleotides read TGTGCCAGCAGGTCCTCCCTAGGAGTAAACTATGGCTACACCTTC. It translates to CASRSSLGVNYGYTF.